This TCR beta chain is drawn from a study of shared clonotypes between healthy human individuals. J was trimmed by 0 bases and V by 3 bases; bases with no gene match: 8. This CDR3 comprises 15 residues. Germline CDR1 SQVTM, CDR2 ANQGSEA. Terminally differentiated effector memory CD45RA+ cells were excluded by CCR7 positive selection of CD45RO-negative cells. Generated by immunoSEQ multiplex PCR, the TCRdb table keeps only in-frame clones and is missing some. Among over 750,000 clones listed, 90% to 97% were seen once. The J gene is TRBJ2-7, the V gene TRBV29-1, with 7 bases lining up with TRBD1. The clonotype comes from a man younger than 40 in good health. Material: naive CD8+ T cells sorted from blood. CDR3 amino acids: CSVEGDSLSSYEQYF. The CDR3 DNA reads TGCAGCGTTGAGGGGGACAGCCTGAGCTCCTACGAGCAGTACTTC.